What follows describes a single TCR beta chain. Its specificity is unknown. PCR primers comprised 60 Vbeta and 13 Jbeta primers. Profiled with immunoSEQ multiplex PCR; TCRdb holds only in-frame clones, not every one. This sample carries 150,000 to 200,000 clones, around 75% of them seen once, and the ten largest clones take roughly 1.9%. This CDR3 comprises 12 residues. V lost 3 bases and J 8 bases, leaving 11 bases between the germline ends. Germline CDR1 SGHNT, CDR2 YYREEE (reference sequence). The data derive from a study of cytomegalovirus exposure and HLA in healthy donors. Study observations and caveats: A reported reduction in N-insertions relative to the 666-donor mean was seen in an Asian-associated ancestry cluster in a later analysis. Equally common other TCR beta chains were less clonally expanded than HLA-associated ones, a later analysis found. It was reported that TCR beta sequences correctly inferred the HLA-A and HLA-B alleles for most subjects. Common viral pathogens seemed to be connected with several of the most significant clusters, according to a later analysis.

The chain couples TRBV5-4 to TRBJ1-1; D not resolved. This clonotype originated in a woman in her 30s in good health and CMV-seronegative. Material for sequencing was PBMCs. The CDR3 coding sequence is TGTGCCAGCAGCTCGGGATCCTTGGAAGCTTTCTTT. Its translation is CASSSGSLEAFF. Full variable domain (rest looked up from reference TRBV5-4 and TRBJ1-1): ETGVTQSPTHLIKTRGQQVTLRCSSQSGHNTVSWYQQALGQGPQFIFQYYREEENGRGNFPPRFSGLQFPNYSSELNVNALELDDSALYLCASSSGSLEAFFGQGTRLTVV.